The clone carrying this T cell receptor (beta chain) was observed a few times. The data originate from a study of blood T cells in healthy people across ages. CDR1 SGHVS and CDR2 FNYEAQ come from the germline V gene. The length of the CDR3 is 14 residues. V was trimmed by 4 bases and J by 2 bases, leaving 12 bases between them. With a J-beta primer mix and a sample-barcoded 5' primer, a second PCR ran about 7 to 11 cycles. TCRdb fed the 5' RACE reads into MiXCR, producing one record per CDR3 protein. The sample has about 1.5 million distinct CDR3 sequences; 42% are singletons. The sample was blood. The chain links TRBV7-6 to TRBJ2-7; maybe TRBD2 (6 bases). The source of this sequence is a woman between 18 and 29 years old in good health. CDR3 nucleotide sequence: TGTGCCAGCAGCTCTTCGGGACTTACCTACGAGCAGTACTTC. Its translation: CASSSSGLTYEQYF.